A selection of T cell receptor beta chains follows, all from one sample in a study of technical replicates of blood from four donors. Here immunoSEQ multiplex PCR was the method, and the copy in TCRdb shows in-frame clones only, minus some. The sample lists about 81,000 clones, about 96% occurring once. What was sequenced was T cells isolated from PBMCs. These receptor sequences come from a human donor in good health. Both conserved end residues are part of each CDR3. Each record gives: clone size, D gene, J gene, V gene, CDR3 protein, CDR3 DNA. A D gene is named only where the DNA matches it firmly. Not every row has a clone size; where given, it reads once, few, many or a size class.

- TRBD2 TRBJ2-1 TRBV30 CAWSVGSSGGPSSYNEQFF TGTGCCTGGAGTGTAGGTAGCAGCGGGGGGCCGAGCTCCTACAATGAGCAGTTCTTC
- TRBD1 TRBJ2-3 TRBV29-1 CSVEGQGADTQYF TGCAGCGTTGAAGGCCAGGGGGCCGATACGCAGTATTTT
once - TRBJ2-1 TRBV6-6 CASSRDSWQFF TGTGCCAGCTCGAGAGACAGTTGGCAGTTCTTC
- TRBD1 TRBJ2-7 TRBV28 CASSFEAGQGSVGQYF TGTGCCAGCAGTTTTGAAGCGGGACAGGGTTCGGTTGGGCAGTACTTC
- - TRBJ2-1 TRBV9 CASSARSNEQFF TGTGCCAGCAGCGCACGGAGTAATGAGCAGTTCTTC
- - TRBJ1-5 TRBV6-1 CASRPLDTDQPQHF TGTGCCAGCAGGCCCCTGGACACAGATCAGCCCCAGCATTTT
- - TRBJ1-4 TRBV7-2 CASSPLGGLQAEKLFF TGTGCCAGCAGCCCCCTGGGTGGATTACAGGCTGAAAAACTGTTTTTT
- - TRBJ1-5 TRBV19 CAASPGLRQPQHF TGTGCCGCGTCCCCAGGGCTTCGGCAGCCCCAGCATTTT
- TRBD1 TRBJ1-2 TRBV2 CASSPGQRGYTF TGTGCCAGCAGTCCGGGACAGCGTGGCTACACCTTC
- TRBD1 TRBJ2-2 TRBV25-1 CASSDGRAGGRTGELFF TGTGCCAGCAGTGACGGTAGGGCAGGGGGCAGGACCGGGGAGCTGTTTTTT
- - TRBJ1-4 TRBV11-2 CASSERVVEKLFF TGTGCCAGCAGCGAGAGGGTTGTGGAAAAACTGTTTTTT
- - TRBJ1-4 TRBV10-2 CASRDWATNEKLFF TGCGCCAGCAGAGACTGGGCAACTAATGAAAAACTGTTTTTT
- TRBD2 TRBJ2-2 TRBV11-2 CASSSGTSIFAGELFF TGTGCCAGCAGTTCCGGGACTAGCATCTTCGCCGGGGAGCTGTTTTTT
- TRBD2 TRBJ2-7 TRBV28 CASSGSGGQGLSSYEQYF TGTGCCAGCAGTGGTAGCGGGGGGCAGGGCTTGAGCTCCTACGAGCAGTACTTC
once TRBD1 TRBJ1-1 TRBV6-1 CASSGPGTGPRSAEAFF TGTGCCAGCAGTGGTCCCGGGACAGGTCCCCGGAGCGCTGAAGCTTTCTTT
- TRBD1 TRBJ1-2 TRBV28 CASSPGTAFTRGYTF TGTGCCAGCAGCCCCGGGACAGCTTTTACTCGTGGCTACACCTTC
- TRBD2 TRBJ2-5 TRBV6-5 CASRRLAGFQETQYF TGTGCCAGCAGAAGACTAGCGGGATTTCAAGAGACCCAGTACTTC
- TRBD1 TRBJ1-2 TRBV9 CASSVLGQGDYGYTF TGTGCCAGCAGCGTGCTGGGACAGGGGGACTATGGCTACACCTTC
- TRBD1 TRBJ2-7 TRBV27 CASGPDRVLLKQYF TGTGCCAGCGGACCGGACAGGGTTTTATTGAAGCAGTACTTC
- TRBD1 TRBJ2-3 TRBV27 CASRAGTENLPGTDTQYF TGTGCCAGCAGGGCCGGGACAGAAAACCTCCCGGGCACAGATACGCAGTATTTT
- TRBD2 TRBJ2-1 TRBV14 CASSEQIGTSDNEQFF TGTGCCAGCAGCGAACAGATTGGGACTAGCGACAATGAGCAGTTCTTC
- TRBD1 TRBJ2-1 TRBV2 CASRITSGGAGNEQFF TGTGCCAGCAGAATCACTTCAGGGGGCGCCGGAAATGAGCAGTTCTTC
- TRBD2 TRBJ2-2 TRBV5-1 CASSLELAGGKRELFF TGCGCCAGCAGCTTGGAGCTAGCGGGAGGGAAGAGGGAGCTGTTTTTT
once TRBD2 TRBJ2-3 TRBV4-1 CASSIELAGEQYF TGCGCCAGCAGCATAGAGTTAGCGGGGGAGCAGTATTTT
- TRBD2 TRBJ2-1 TRBV27 CASSSLGSSGGRSYNEQFF TGTGCCAGCAGTTCCCTCGGGAGTAGCGGGGGTCGCTCCTACAATGAGCAGTTCTTC
- - TRBJ1-1 TRBV5-8 CASSLVRDTEAFF TGTGCCAGCAGCTTGGTCCGGGACACTGAAGCTTTCTTT
- - TRBJ1-1 TRBV5-5 CASSRDGGLGAEAFF TGTGCCAGCAGCAGGGACGGGGGTCTGGGCGCTGAAGCTTTCTTT
- - TRBJ1-1 TRBV10-1 CASSEGAAEAFF TGCGCCAGCAGTGAGGGGGCGGCTGAAGCTTTCTTT
- - TRBJ1-5 TRBV4-2 CASSQGELQNQPQHF TGTGCCAGCAGCCAAGGAGAGCTTCAAAATCAGCCCCAGCATTTT
- - TRBJ1-3 TRBV5-1 CASSPAWGGLGNTIYF TGCGCCAGCAGCCCGGCCTGGGGGGGCCTCGGAAACACCATATATTTT
- TRBD1 TRBJ2-1 TRBV27 CASILRGPTANEQFF TGTGCCAGCATCCTAAGGGGGCCCACAGCCAATGAGCAGTTCTTC
- - TRBJ2-2 TRBV19 CASSIRRDTGELFF TGTGCCAGTAGTATAAGGCGGGACACCGGGGAGCTGTTTTTT
- - TRBJ1-1 TRBV13 CASTLYGRQGKLMNTEAFF TGTGCCAGCACCCTATATGGTAGGCAGGGTAAATTAATGAACACTGAAGCTTTCTTT
- - TRBJ1-1 TRBV5-1 CASSLAAGGEAFF TGCGCCAGCAGCTTGGCGGCCGGGGGAGAAGCTTTCTTT
- - TRBJ1-2 TRBV28 CASRSAEGANYGYTF TGTGCCAGCAGGAGCGCGGAGGGAGCTAACTATGGCTACACCTTC
- - TRBJ1-2 TRBV14 CASSPPGVPYGYTF TGTGCCAGCAGCCCACCAGGGGTCCCCTATGGCTACACCTTC
- - TRBJ2-3 TRBV5-1 CASSLGAGGRSTDTQYF TGCGCCAGCAGCTTGGGGGCCGGGGGGCGGAGCACAGATACGCAGTATTTT